This T cell receptor beta chain was captured in a study of cytomegalovirus exposure and HLA in healthy donors. Notes on the study in general: With later analysis, a missense DCLRE1C variant became linked to TCR beta V- and J-gene trimming. The authors considered a cluster of highly shared sequence variants likely to be a sequencing artifact.

The PCR had 60 Vbeta and 13 Jbeta primers. Only in-frame clones appear in the TCRdb table, and some are missing; sequencing was by immunoSEQ multiplex PCR. The sample carries more than 100,000 clones, 87% recorded once. With regard to this clone: No antigen is known for it.

V was pared by 7 bases and J by 8 bases, with 17 bases between. This CDR3 is 14 amino acids long. From germline, CDR1 is MGHDK and CDR2 SYGVNS. The source of this sequence is a woman aged 25 to 39 in good health and CMV-seronegative. The sample consisted of PBMCs. The genes are TRBV25-1 and TRBJ1-4; a weak D match, TRBD1 (6 bases). CDR3 in amino acids: CASTDGLGQEKLFF. As DNA, the CDR3 is TGTGCCAGCACCGACGGGTTGGGACAAGAAAAACTGTTTTTT.